This TCR beta chain was recovered during a study of OX40 agonist ivuxolimab in advanced cancers. Study details: The patients got ivuxolimab, which is an agonistic anti-OX40 (CD134) antibody. Treatment received earlier with anti-PD-1, anti-PD-L1 or anti-CTLA-4 agents was allowed, and over 35% had some.

The table came from immunoSEQ multiplex PCR; TCRdb's copy has only in-frame clones and leaves some out. The sample has roughly 50,000 clones; 88% are singletons. Regarding this clone: Its antigen remains unidentified.

Study-wide findings and caveats: Nonresponders included some who also had low normalized T-cell clonal expansion. At doses 0.1 to 3.0 mg/kg, CD4+ and CD8+ clones expanded.

The clonotype comes from an adult with an advanced solid tumor such as melanoma, head and neck, liver or kidney cancer. The specimen comprised CD4+ or CD8+ T cells sorted from blood, sampled in a trial of the OX40 agonist ivuxolimab.

The CDR3 sequence: CASSLRTGTRKNIQYF. The CDR3 nucleotides are TGTGCCAGCAGTTTGAGGACCGGTACGAGAAAAAACATTCAGTACTTC. The chain employs TRBV27 and TRBJ2-4; D is unresolved. This CDR3 spans 16 amino acids. Germline V gene sequence: CDR1 MNHEY, CDR2 SMNVEV (reference sequence). Between the trimmed V and J ends, which lost 3 bases and 4 bases, there was a span of 16 bases.